Listed below are T cell receptor beta chains from one sample, sequenced in a study of fetal regulatory T cell absence and autoimmunity. Sequencing used immunoSEQ multiplex PCR; TCRdb keeps in-frame clones, though not all of them. Of 95,000 to 100,000 clones in the sample, 72% were seen once. The sequenced sample consisted of pancreas tissue. The source of these receptors is a male donor with IPEX syndrome. Both conserved end residues are part of each CDR3. Each record gives: CDR3 DNA, CDR3 protein, J gene, clone size, D gene, V gene. A D gene is named only where the DNA matches it firmly. Only part of the rows carry a size: once, few, many, or a class if the clone is expanded.

CDR3nt: TGCGCCAGCAGCTTGGCCAGGGGGGCCAACGAGCAGTACTTC
CDR3aa: CASSLARGANEQYF
j_gene: TRBJ2-7
abundance: .
d_gene: .
v_gene: TRBV5-1

CDR3nt: TGTGCCAGCAGCTCCCTCCCGAGGGGGCGGCTCCCAGATACGCAGTATTTT
CDR3aa: CASSSLPRGRLPDTQYF
j_gene: TRBJ2-3
abundance: .
d_gene: TRBD1
v_gene: TRBV11-2

CDR3nt: TGTGCCAGCAGCTTGTTCCTCCCCACCTATAGCAATCAGCCCCAGCATTTT
CDR3aa: CASSLFLPTYSNQPQHF
j_gene: TRBJ1-5
abundance: .
d_gene: .
v_gene: TRBV5-8

CDR3nt: TGTGCCAGCAGCTTGACAGGGGGAAACACCATATATTTT
CDR3aa: CASSLTGGNTIYF
j_gene: TRBJ1-3
abundance: .
d_gene: TRBD1
v_gene: TRBV11-2

CDR3nt: TGTGCCAGCAGCGCCAGCGGGAGGGCCCTCTACGAGCAGTACTTC
CDR3aa: CASSASGRALYEQYF
j_gene: TRBJ2-7
abundance: .
d_gene: TRBD2
v_gene: TRBV13

CDR3nt: TGCAGCGTTGAGGGGGCCTTCTCCTACGAGCAGTACTTC
CDR3aa: CSVEGAFSYEQYF
j_gene: TRBJ2-7
abundance: .
d_gene: .
v_gene: TRBV29-1

CDR3nt: TGTGCCTGGAGTTTCTACGGGAGGGCCCCGCAAGAGACCCAGTACTTC
CDR3aa: CAWSFYGRAPQETQYF
j_gene: TRBJ2-5
abundance: few
d_gene: TRBD2
v_gene: TRBV30

CDR3nt: TGTGCCAGCAGTAGGAGCTCAACGGGTTCACCCCTCCACTTT
CDR3aa: CASSRSSTGSPLHF
j_gene: TRBJ1-6
abundance: .
d_gene: .
v_gene: TRBV6-5

CDR3nt: TGTGCCAGCAGCCCAGGGGCTCGATCCACAGATACGCAGTATTTT
CDR3aa: CASSPGARSTDTQYF
j_gene: TRBJ2-3
abundance: .
d_gene: .
v_gene: TRBV5-6

CDR3nt: TGTGCCAGCAGCCAAGGGCGGGGGCGCTCCTACAATGAGCAGTTCTTC
CDR3aa: CASSQGRGRSYNEQFF
j_gene: TRBJ2-1
abundance: .
d_gene: .
v_gene: TRBV14

CDR3nt: TGCGCCAGCAGCCAAGAAGGGGGCAGGGGGCGGGGCACAGATACGCAGTATTTT
CDR3aa: CASSQEGGRGRGTDTQYF
j_gene: TRBJ2-3
abundance: .
d_gene: TRBD1
v_gene: TRBV4-1

CDR3nt: TGCGCCAGCAGCTTAGTTCTCGCGGGGGCAGATACGCAGTATTTT
CDR3aa: CASSLVLAGADTQYF
j_gene: TRBJ2-3
abundance: .
d_gene: TRBD2
v_gene: TRBV5-1

CDR3nt: TGCGCCAGCAGCCAAGTCTTCAGGGGGCAAGAGACCCAGTACTTC
CDR3aa: CASSQVFRGQETQYF
j_gene: TRBJ2-5
abundance: .
d_gene: TRBD1
v_gene: TRBV4-1

CDR3nt: TGTGCCAGCAGCTTAGCTCCAGTCTACGAGCAGTACTTC
CDR3aa: CASSLAPVYEQYF
j_gene: TRBJ2-7
abundance: few
d_gene: .
v_gene: TRBV7-6

CDR3nt: TGTGCCAGCAGTGACGACAGGGGCAAAAATCAGCCCCAGCATTTT
CDR3aa: CASSDDRGKNQPQHF
j_gene: TRBJ1-5
abundance: .
d_gene: TRBD1
v_gene: TRBV6-4

CDR3nt: TGTGCCAGCAGTAGAGCACGGACAGGGGGTGAGCCTAACTATGGCTACACCTTC
CDR3aa: CASSRARTGGEPNYGYTF
j_gene: TRBJ1-2
abundance: .
d_gene: TRBD1
v_gene: TRBV2

CDR3nt: TGTGCCAGCAGCCAGGGGAGAGGGGGGCTGGAGACCCAGTACTTC
CDR3aa: CASSQGRGGLETQYF
j_gene: TRBJ2-5
abundance: .
d_gene: .
v_gene: TRBV6-1